Here is one TCR beta chain with its context. The antigen is unknown. Only in-frame clones appear in the TCRdb table, and some are missing; sequencing was by immunoSEQ multiplex PCR. The sample lists 80,000 to 100,000 clones; around four fifths were seen once. Germline lookup yields CDR1 MNHNS and CDR2 SASEGT. This CDR3 is 16 amino acids long. With V trimmed by 1 base and J by 2 bases, 4 bases remained unmatched. These data originate in a study of graft-versus-host responses after intestinal transplantation. Across the whole study: Transplants were multivisceral, liver-intestinal, or isolated intestinal. All recipients were given anti-thymocyte globulin induction, and tacrolimus and steroids were then administered for 3 to 4 years.

Findings and caveats of the study: Some GvH clones appeared in ileal mucosa or blood before recipient bone marrow. Patients with graft-donor T cell macrochimerism had high graft-versus-host to host-versus-graft clonal ratios in allografts.

The receptor was isolated from a human donor who received an intestinal transplant. This sample comprised unstimulated CD8+ T cells sorted from spleen or lymph node cells, obtained before intestinal transplant. The genes are TRBV6-1 and TRBJ2-7, with 11 nucleotides matching TRBD2. CDR3 nucleotide sequence: TGTGCCAGCAGTGAAGAAACTAGCGGGGGACCCTACGAGCAGTACTTC. Translating it yields CASSEETSGGPYEQYF.